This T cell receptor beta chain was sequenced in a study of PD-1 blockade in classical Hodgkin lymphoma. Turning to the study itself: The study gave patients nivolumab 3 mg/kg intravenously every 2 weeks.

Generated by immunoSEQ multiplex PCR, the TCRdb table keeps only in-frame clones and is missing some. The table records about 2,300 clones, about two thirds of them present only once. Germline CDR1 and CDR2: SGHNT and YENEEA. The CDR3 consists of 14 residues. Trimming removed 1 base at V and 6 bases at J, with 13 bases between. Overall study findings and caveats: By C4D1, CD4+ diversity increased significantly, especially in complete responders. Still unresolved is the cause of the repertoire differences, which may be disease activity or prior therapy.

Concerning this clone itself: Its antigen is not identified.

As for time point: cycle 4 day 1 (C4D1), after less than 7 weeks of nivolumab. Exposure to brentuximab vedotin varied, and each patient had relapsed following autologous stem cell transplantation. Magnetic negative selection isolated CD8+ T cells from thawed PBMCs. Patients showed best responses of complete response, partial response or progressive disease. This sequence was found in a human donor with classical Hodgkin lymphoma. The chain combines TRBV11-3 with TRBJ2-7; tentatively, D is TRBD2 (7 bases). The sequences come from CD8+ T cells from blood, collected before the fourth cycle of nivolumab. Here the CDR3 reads CASSLVGGRGEQYF. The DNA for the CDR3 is TGTGCCAGCAGCTTAGTCGGGGGGCGCGGCGAGCAGTACTTC.